The next 29 T cell receptor beta chains were all read from a single sample in a study of blood T cells in healthy people across ages. A second PCR, run for about 6 to 11 cycles, used a sample-barcoded 5' primer plus a J-beta primer mix. TCRdb fed the 5' RACE reads into MiXCR, producing one record per CDR3 protein. Counted here are more than 800,000 distinct CDR3 sequences, under 35% occurring once; the ten biggest clones make up roughly 17%. Sequencing was performed on blood. The source is a woman of 80 years or more in good health.

CDR3 residues: CASTGDRGHDAQYF. CDR3 bases: TGTGCCAGCACCGGGGACAGGGGGCACGATGCGCAGTATTTT. This sequence joins TRBV7-7 and TRBJ2-3; 12 nucleotides agree with TRBD1. The CDR3 totals 14 residues. Germline values: CDR1 SSHAT, CDR2 FNYEAQ (reference sequence). Trimming took 7 bases from V and 10 from J; bases not matched to a gene: 9.

This clonotype was observed a handful of times. This chain links TRBV20-1 with TRBJ1-5; 7 bases line up with TRBD1. The CDR3 covers 17 residues. V trimming: 1 base; J trimming: 4 bases; junction bases outside the gene matches: 13. In germline, CDR1 is DFQATT, CDR2 SNEGSKA (reference sequence). The CDR3 region has the DNA TGCAGTGCTAGAGGGGACAGTGGAGGGAAGTGGAATCAGCCCCAGCATTTT. Amino acids: CSARGDSGGKWNQPQHF.

This clonotype was counted at least ten times. The gene calls are TRBV12-3 or TRBV12-4 and TRBJ1-6; no definite D call. The CDR3 is 15 amino acids. V lost 6 bases, J lost 7 bases, and 16 bases lay in between. CDR3 residues: CASRQQGVDNSPLHF. Here the CDR3 DNA reads TGTGCCAGCAGGCAGCAAGGAGTGGACAATTCACCCCTCCACTTT.

With respect to this clonotype: This may come from a read error, since a much larger clone is one base off. For the CDR3, the DNA is TGTGCCAGCAGCGACGACAGGGGCCTTCTTACTGAATATGGCTACACCTTC. This codes for CASSDDRGLLTEYGYTF. The rearrangement joins TRBV5-5 to TRBJ1-2, with 8 bases that match TRBD1. Germline V gene sequence: CDR1 SGHKS, CDR2 YYEKEE (reference sequence). V was clipped by 4 bases and J by 5 bases; unmatched bases: 16. The CDR3 covers 17 residues. The full variable domain, its missing parts supplied by reference TRBV5-5 and TRBJ1-2, is DAGVTQSPTHLIKTRGQQVTLRCSPISGHKSVSWYQQVLGQGPQFIFQYYEKEERGRGNFPDRFSARQFPNYSSELNVNALLLGDSALYLCASSDDRGLLTEYGYTFGSGTRLTVV.

CDR3 nucleotide sequence: TGTGCCAGCAGTCCATGGGACAGGTACAATGAGCAGTACTTC. It yields the protein CASSPWDRYNEQYF. The chain combines TRBV6-2 or TRBV6-3 with TRBJ2-7; 8 bases are shared with TRBD1. This CDR3 spans 14 amino acids. V lost 5 bases to trimming and J lost 7 bases; unmatched junction nucleotides: 10. Germline V CDR1 and CDR2: MNHEY, SVGEGT.

The sample holds many counts of this clonotype. This clone may be a read error of a much larger clone one base away. The chain carries TRBV9 and TRBJ2-3; 10 bases agree with TRBD2. Germline CDR1 is SGDLS and CDR2 is YYNGEE. V was pared by 7 bases and J by 0 bases, with 17 bases of the junction left unmatched. The CDR3 length is 19 residues. CDR3 residues: CASGPMSSGGAISTDTQYF. For the CDR3, the DNA is TGTGCCAGCGGCCCTATGTCAAGCGGGGGGGCAATAAGCACAGATACGCAGTATTTT. Full variable domain (rest looked up from reference TRBV9 and TRBJ2-3): DSGVTQTPKHLITATGQRVTLRCSPRSGDLSVYWYQQSLDQGLQFLIQYYNGEERAKGNILERFSAQQFPDLHSELNLSSLELGDSALYFCASGPMSSGGAISTDTQYFGPGTRLTVL.

In its sample, this clonotype was seen many times. The V and J genes are TRBV7-2 and TRBJ2-1; no clear D. Germline V gene lookup returns CDR1 SGHTA and CDR2 FQGNSA. The length of the CDR3 is 11 residues. V was pared by 0 bases and J by 10 bases, with 4 bases between. Here the CDR3 reads CASSLAVEQFF. In DNA form, the CDR3 reads TGTGCCAGCAGCTTAGCCGTAGAGCAGTTCTTC.

This clonotype turned up a few times. The J gene is TRBJ2-3, the V gene TRBV4-3; possibly TRBD1 for D (6 bases). The germline V gene encodes CDR1 LGHNA and CDR2 YSLEER. This CDR3 contains 16 residues. Trimming left V 1 base short and J 1 base short, with 12 bases between. CDR3 loop: CASSQGGTHGTDTQYF. The CDR3 coding sequence is TGCGCCAGCAGCCAAGGGGGGACACACGGCACAGATACGCAGTATTTT.

This clonotype was observed at least ten times. The chain joins TRBV7-2 to TRBJ2-1; D perhaps matches TRBD2 (6 bases). Trimming pared 3 bases from V and 4 bases from J, leaving 13 bases between. CDR1 and CDR2 from the germline V gene are SGHTA and FQGNSA. The CDR3 contains 15 residues. The CDR3 sequence is CASSFWGDSYNEQFF. The DNA of the CDR3 is TGTGCCAGCAGCTTTTGGGGGGACTCTTACAATGAGCAGTTCTTC.

Many counts were recorded for this clonotype. The gene calls are TRBV11-3 and TRBJ2-1, with 15 bases aligning to TRBD2. The CDR3 extends over 13 amino acids. Germline CDR1 and CDR2: SGHNT and YENEEA. After removal of 4 bases from V and 12 bases from J, the junction contained 1 base not matched to a gene. The CDR3 loop reads CASSSGLAGGQFF. The CDR3, as DNA: TGTGCCAGCAGCTCGGGACTAGCGGGGGGGCAGTTCTTC.

This clonotype came up many times. The chain carries TRBV12-3 or TRBV12-4 and TRBJ2-1; 8 bases fit TRBD1. The CDR3 extends over 15 amino acids. V trimming: 7 bases; J trimming: 0 bases; junction bases outside the gene matches: 5. CDR3 nucleotide sequence: TGTGCCAGCAATGGACAGGGACTCTCCTACAATGAGCAGTTCTTC. Amino acids: CASNGQGLSYNEQFF.

This clonotype was picked up a small number of times. J is TRBJ1-4 and V is TRBV6-2 or TRBV6-3, with 9 nucleotides matching TRBD1. Germline-derived CDR1 and CDR2 are MNHEY and SVGEGT. The CDR3 is 15 residues long. J was trimmed by 12 bases and V by 8 bases; bases with no gene match: 16. The CDR3 bases are TGTGCCAGCCATACCCTGGGACAGGGAGGGAAGGAACTGTTTTTT. Protein: CASHTLGQGGKELFF.

This clonotype was recorded many times. In DNA, the CDR3 is TGTGCCAGCAGCGCTATGGGGGTCGAGCAGTACTTC. Translating it yields CASSAMGVEQYF. The rearrangement uses TRBV3-1 and TRBJ2-7; D is tentatively TRBD1 or TRBD2 (5 bases each). This CDR3 has 12 amino acids. Germline V gives CDR1 LGHDT, CDR2 YNNKEL (reference sequence). V lost 5 bases, J lost 6 bases, and 11 bases lay in between.

About this clonotype itself: The junction and the germline gene differ at one end; a read error may be behind it. The chain joins TRBV5-1 to TRBJ1-5; D perhaps matches TRBD1 (5 bases). This CDR3 region has 14 residues. Germline V gene lookup returns CDR1 SGHRS and CDR2 YFSETQ. Here the CDR3 reads CASSLGGEFQPRHF. The CDR3 region has the DNA TGCGCCAGCAGCTTGGGGGGGGAATTTCAGCCCCGGCATTTT.

Ten or more counts support this clonotype. V is TRBV6-1 and J is TRBJ2-1, with D maybe TRBD2 (6 bases). Trimming removed 5 bases from V and 5 bases from J, with 19 bases in between. Germline values: CDR1 MNHNS, CDR2 SASEGT. CDR3 length: 16 amino acids. The CDR3 region has the DNA TGTGCCAGCAGTCCGACGGCCGGGACTGGGAACAATGAGCAGTTCTTC. It is translated as CASSPTAGTGNNEQFF.

The sample holds many counts of this clonotype. The V gene is TRBV28, the J gene TRBJ2-7, with D unresolved. This CDR3 is built from 16 residues. The germline CDR1 and CDR2 sequences are MDHEN and SYDVKM. The V and J ends lost 4 bases and 0 bases respectively, with 16 bases between them. CDR3 bases: TGTGCCAGCAGTTCCGGGCCAACCAAGATCTCCTACGAGCAGTACTTC. It encodes CASSSGPTKISYEQYF.

Concerning this clonotype itself: A much larger clone differs from this one at a single base, so this may be a read error. The chain recombines TRBV27 with TRBJ1-2, with D possibly being TRBD1 (6 bases). CDR1 and CDR2 from the germline V gene are MNHEY and SMNVEV (reference sequence). CDR3 length: 15 residues. As DNA, the CDR3 is TGTGCCGGCAGCGAGCTACAGGGAGGGAGGGATGGCTACACCTTC. Translation: CAGSELQGGRDGYTF.

Many counts were recorded for this clonotype. The chain employs TRBV12-3 or TRBV12-4 and TRBJ2-3; 11 bases agree with TRBD2. With V trimmed by 6 bases and J by 5 bases, 10 bases remained unmatched. This CDR3 has 16 amino acids. Here the CDR3 reads CASSPIAGGQGDTQYF. The CDR3, as DNA: TGTGCCAGCAGCCCCATAGCGGGGGGGCAGGGAGATACGCAGTATTTT.

The genes are TRBV14 and TRBJ2-3, with 8 bases matching TRBD2. The CDR3 is 16 residues long. Germline CDR1 is SGHDN and CDR2 is FVKESK. J gave up 6 bases and V 1 base, and 9 bases lay outside the gene matches. This chain's CDR3 is CASSQVAASGRDTQYF. The CDR3 DNA sequence: TGTGCCAGCAGCCAAGTCGCCGCTAGCGGGCGGGATACGCAGTATTTT.

This clonotype was counted at least ten times. The chain joins TRBV20-1 to TRBJ2-5, with 8 bases fitting TRBD2. The CDR3 spans 15 residues. V lost 6 bases and J lost 2; bases outside the gene matches: 11. Germline loops: CDR1 DFQATT, CDR2 SNEGSKA (reference sequence). The CDR3 here is CSATGGAGDQETQYF. Here the CDR3 DNA reads TGCAGTGCAACCGGGGGGGCTGGGGATCAAGAGACCCAGTACTTC.

There are many counts of this clonotype. This chain uses TRBV9 with TRBJ2-7; 12 nucleotides align to TRBD2. Germline V gene sequence: CDR1 SGDLS, CDR2 YYNGEE. CDR3 length: 14 residues. Trimming cost V 2 bases and J 7 bases; bases outside gene matches: 4. The CDR3 bases are TGTGCCAGCAGCGTGGGACTAGCGGGCGGAGAGCAGTACTTC. Amino acids: CASSVGLAGGEQYF.

Concerning this clonotype itself: Just one base apart from a much larger clone, this may be a read error. The V and J genes are TRBV27 and TRBJ1-2; D is uncertain. CDR1 is MNHEY, CDR2 SMNVEV, per germline (reference sequence). This CDR3 region has 14 residues. The CDR3 protein is CVSSSLGSDYGYTF. The CDR3 DNA is TGTGTCAGCAGCTCCCTAGGTAGCGACTATGGCTACACCTTC.

The chain carries TRBV4-3 and TRBJ2-3; 8 bases map to TRBD2. Per germline, CDR1 LGHNA and CDR2 YSLEER. Germline trimming cut 1 base from V and 5 bases from J; bases unmatched to any gene: 8. The CDR3 extends over 16 amino acids. DNA of the CDR3: TGCGCCAGCAGCCAAGTCCTACTAGCGGAGGGAGATACGCAGTATTTT. Protein product: CASSQVLLAEGDTQYF.

This clonotype was seen many times. The V and J genes are TRBV6-2 or TRBV6-3 and TRBJ2-5; 10 bases are a match to TRBD1. The CDR3 spans 18 residues. Germline V gene lookup returns CDR1 MNHEY and CDR2 SVGEGT. V lost 5 bases and J lost 5; bases outside the gene matches: 17. CDR3 in amino acids: CASSPRRDRGFSTETQYF. DNA for the CDR3: TGTGCCAGCAGTCCTCGCCGGGACAGGGGATTTAGTACGGAGACCCAGTACTTC.

The V call is TRBV20-1, the J call TRBJ1-2; TRBD1 aligns across 7 bases. CDR1 and CDR2 (germline): DFQATT, SNEGSKA (reference sequence). The trim removed 1 base at V and 4 bases at J, leaving 3 bases unmatched. The CDR3 consists of 13 residues. The DNA of the CDR3 is TGCAGTGCTAGAGCGACAGGGTTCTATGGCTACACCTTC. Translation gives CSARATGFYGYTF.

The chain employs TRBV15 and TRBJ1-5; D ambiguous. Germline V gene sequence: CDR1 LNHNV, CDR2 YYDKDF (reference sequence). The CDR3 loop spans 14 amino acids. Trimming removed 3 bases from V and 5 bases from J, with 11 bases in between. The CDR3 DNA sequence: TGTGCCACCAGCAGTCCCTCATTTGATCAGCCCCAGCATTTT. Amino acid sequence: CATSSPSFDQPQHF.

This clonotype was found many times. V usage is TRBV20-1 and J usage is TRBJ1-5; D gene unclear. Germline CDR1 reads DFQATT; CDR2 reads SNEGSKA (reference sequence). The V end was cut by 3 bases, the J end by 3 bases, with 6 bases between. The CDR3 has 12 residues. CDR3: CSASTVNQPQHF. The CDR3 bases are TGCAGTGCTAGTACAGTCAATCAGCCCCAGCATTTT.

This clonotype showed up many times. The gene calls are TRBV2 and TRBJ2-1; 11 nucleotides align to TRBD2. V was pared by 10 bases and J by 5 bases, with 7 bases of the junction left unmatched. The germline CDR1 and CDR2 sequences are SNHLY and FYNNEI. There are 14 residues in the CDR3. CDR3 in amino acids: CAISLAGGHNEQFF. CDR3 sequence (DNA): TGTGCCATCTCCCTAGCGGGGGGTCACAATGAGCAGTTCTTC.

Regarding this clonotype: Since no conserved phenylalanine or tryptophan closes the CDR3, a read error is the likely cause. This chain joins TRBV5-1 and TRBJ2-1, with D perhaps TRBD2 (6 bases). CDR1 SGHRS and CDR2 YFSETQ come from the germline V gene. This CDR3 is built from 14 residues. The CDR3 coding sequence is TGCGCCAGCAGCTTGGGGGAGGCGGACAAGGAGCAGTTCTGC. Translating it yields CASSLGEADKEQFC.